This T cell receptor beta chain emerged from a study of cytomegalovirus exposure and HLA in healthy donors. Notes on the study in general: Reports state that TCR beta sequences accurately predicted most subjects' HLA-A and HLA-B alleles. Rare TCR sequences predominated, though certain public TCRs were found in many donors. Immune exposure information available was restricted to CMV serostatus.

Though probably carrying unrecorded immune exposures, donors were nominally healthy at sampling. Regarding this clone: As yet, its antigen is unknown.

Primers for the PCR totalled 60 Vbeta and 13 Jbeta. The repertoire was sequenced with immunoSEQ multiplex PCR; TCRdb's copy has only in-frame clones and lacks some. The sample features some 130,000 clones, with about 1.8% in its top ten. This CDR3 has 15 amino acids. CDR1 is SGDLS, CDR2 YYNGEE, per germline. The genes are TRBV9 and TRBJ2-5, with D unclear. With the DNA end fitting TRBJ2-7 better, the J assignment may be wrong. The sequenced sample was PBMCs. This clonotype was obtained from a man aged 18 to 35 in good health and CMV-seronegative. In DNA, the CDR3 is TGTGCCAGCAGCGTAGATGAGTTCGGAAACTACGAGCAGTACTTC. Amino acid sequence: CASSVDEFGNYEQYF.